Each of the 8 T cell receptor beta chains below was sequenced from the same sample in a study of naive and memory T cell subsets (dated by TCRdb to about 2017). The intended sense of this specimen's treatment or condition label: skin biopsy from PPD injection site in Mantoux-positive individual. A robust, sensitive protocol for the amplification, sequencing and analysis of TCRs was described in the study, in which 3' ligation of a UMI-containing oligonucleotide to TCR cDNA was used. The protocol used for the library was UMI-ligation and nested PCR. Sequencer: Illumina MiSeq. The ligated cDNA was amplified in four rounds of PCR with nested alpha and beta constant region primers together with the SP2 primer. Clones were called with MiXCR by TCRdb after fastp trimmed the public reads at Q25, and only in-frame beta chains were retained. Every CDR3 protein is listed once, alongside the most common genes and DNA of its rows. Across this sample there are some 40,000 distinct CDR3 sequences, with roughly 9.6% seen only once. The top ten constitute about 4% of the sample.

Sample: skin, taken from a tuberculin skin test site. These TCRs come from an adult in good health.

As DNA, the CDR3 is TGTGCCAGCAGCTTACAGGGTATGGAGACCCAGTACTTC. Its protein is CASSLQGMETQYF. V usage is TRBV7-9 and J usage is TRBJ2-5, with D tentatively TRBD1 (5 bases). The V end lost 2 bases, the J end lost 5 bases, and 9 bases lay between the germline ends. The CDR3 has 13 residues. Germline V gene lookup returns CDR1 SEHNR and CDR2 FQNEAQ (reference sequence).

This clonotype appeared many times. The chain is built from TRBV27 and TRBJ2-7; D is perhaps TRBD2 (6 bases). The V and J ends lost 0 bases and 2 bases respectively, with 14 bases between them. This CDR3 has 16 amino acids. CDR1 and CDR2 (germline): MNHEY, SMNVEV (reference sequence). CDR3 coding DNA: TGTGCCAGCAGTTTATCGTCGGGACTTGATCCCTACGAGCAGTACTTC. It encodes CASSLSSGLDPYEQYF.

This chain connects TRBV3-1 to TRBJ2-4; no clear D. The germline V gene encodes CDR1 LGHDT and CDR2 YNNKEL (reference sequence). This CDR3 spans 15 amino acids. V was clipped by 4 bases and J by 1 base, with 11 bases between them. DNA for the CDR3: TGTGCCAGCAGCCCCACCCTCCGGGCCAAAAACATTCAGTACTTC. Translation gives CASSPTLRAKNIQYF.

This clonotype was found many times. V is TRBV2 and J is TRBJ2-2; 10 bases match TRBD1. Germline trimming cut 5 bases from V and 3 bases from J; bases unmatched to any gene: 15. Germline V CDR1 and CDR2: SNHLY, FYNNEI. This CDR3 spans 19 amino acids. Here the CDR3 reads CASSREPGQGMGHTGELFF. In DNA form, the CDR3 reads TGTGCCAGCAGTCGGGAGCCGGGACAGGGGATGGGGCACACCGGGGAGCTGTTTTTT.

As for this clonotype: A read error may explain this, as a much larger clone is one base away. The genes are TRBV5-5 and TRBJ2-7; D may be TRBD2 (6 bases). The CDR3 is 13 amino acids. Trimming removed 4 bases from V and 7 bases from J, with 15 bases in between. Per the germline V gene, CDR1 is SGHKS and CDR2 is YYEKEE (reference sequence). In DNA, the CDR3 is TGTGCCAGCAGCCTCGGGGGTTCGCGTGAGCAGTACTTC. Its translation is CASSLGGSREQYF.

The CDR3 here is CASSTEGEETQYF. In DNA form, the CDR3 reads TGTGCCAGCAGTACGGAGGGGGAAGAGACCCAGTACTTC. The chain combines TRBV2 with TRBJ2-5; D is possibly TRBD1 or TRBD2 (6 bases each). Trimming took 5 bases from V and 3 from J, leaving 10 bases between them. There are 13 residues in the CDR3. Germline CDR1 is SNHLY and CDR2 is FYNNEI.

This clonotype was observed many times. This chain uses TRBV29-1 with TRBJ2-1, with D tentatively TRBD2 (6 bases). There are 15 residues in the CDR3. Germline CDR1 is SQVTM and CDR2 is ANQGSEA. Trimming removed 7 bases from V and 5 bases from J, with 21 bases in between. The CDR3 spells CSAPSPDGGNNEQFF. CDR3 nucleotide sequence: TGCAGCGCTCCTAGCCCTGACGGCGGGAACAATGAGCAGTTCTTC.

The V and J genes are TRBV5-1 and TRBJ1-2; D is possibly TRBD1 (5 bases). V was shortened by 0 bases and J by 6 bases, with 18 bases between the two germline ends. Per the germline V gene, CDR1 is SGHRS and CDR2 is YFSETQ. CDR3 length: 16 residues. The CDR3 nucleotides read TGCGCCAGCAGCTTGGGGGGTCCGGGGCGAGAGGATGGCTACACCTTC. Protein sequence: CASSLGGPGREDGYTF.